Shown below are 31 T cell receptor beta chains from a single sample sequenced in a study of beta chain features in type 1 diabetes. Findings and caveats of the study: When Type 1 diabetes patients were examined, their TCRB CDR3s proved moderately but significantly shorter in all four CD4+ subsets.

Antigens for these TCRs are unknown. The entirety of the isolated RNA underwent reverse transcription, so expressed TCRB transcripts were sequenced. Measured with immunoSEQ multiplex PCR; TCRdb has only the in-frame clones, and not every one. The table lists hundreds of thousands of clones, around 15% of them singletons. Sequenced sample: naive CD4+ T cells from blood. These TCRs come from a man aged 18 to 29 with type 1 diabetes.

This sequence joins TRBV10-3 and TRBJ2-3, with TRBD2 matching over 7 bases. Germline CDR1 reads ENHRY; CDR2 reads SYGVKD. J lost 3 bases, V lost 8 bases, and 11 bases had no gene match. This CDR3 has 15 amino acids. CDR3 sequence: CAIEQSGGGTDTQYF. CDR3 bases: TGTGCCATCGAGCAGAGTGGGGGGGGTACAGATACGCAGTATTTT.

Only a few counts were recorded for this clone. The genes are TRBV6-6 and TRBJ2-7, with D tentatively TRBD1 (5 bases). V was shortened by 5 bases and J by 1 base, with 9 bases between the two germline ends. Germline V gene data show CDR1 as MNHNY and CDR2 as SVGAGI (reference sequence). The CDR3 is 13 residues long. The CDR3 sequence: CASSVYRSYEQYF. DNA of the CDR3: TGTGCCAGCAGTGTATACAGGTCCTACGAGCAGTACTTC.

This clone was picked up a small number of times. The chain is built from TRBV7-9 and TRBJ1-2; 7 bases are shared with TRBD1. This CDR3 contains 16 residues. In germline, CDR1 is SEHNR, CDR2 FQNEAQ (reference sequence). J was trimmed by 0 bases and V by 3 bases; bases with no gene match: 7. DNA for the CDR3: TGTGCCAGCAGCTTCACAGGGGCGGTAACTAACTATGGCTACACCTTC. This gives the protein CASSFTGAVTNYGYTF.

This clone was seen only a few times. The chain joins TRBV14 to TRBJ1-2; D ambiguous. The CDR3 extends over 17 amino acids. Trimming cost V 4 bases and J 8 bases, with 26 bases left between them. Germline CDR1 reads SGHDN; CDR2 reads FVKESK. The CDR3 bases are TGTGCCAGCAGCCCAAACCAAGGCGGGTCCTCGAAAGGGGGCTACACCTTC. Amino acids: CASSPNQGGSSKGGYTF.

The genes are TRBV5-1 and TRBJ2-5; D call uncertain. The CDR3 extends over 14 amino acids. CDR1 is SGHRS and CDR2 is YFSETQ in the germline V gene. Trimming took off 0 bases at V and 2 bases at J, with 8 bases between the two ends. The CDR3 sequence: CASSLAWEQETQYF. CDR3 in DNA: TGCGCCAGCAGCTTGGCCTGGGAACAAGAGACCCAGTACTTC.

V gene TRBV28 combines with J gene TRBJ2-1, with TRBD2 matching over 9 bases. Looked up from germline, CDR1 is MDHEN and CDR2 is SYDVKM. This CDR3 has 14 amino acids. After removal of 7 bases from V and 7 bases from J, the junction contained 8 bases not matched to a gene. CDR3: CASTPGLASNEQFF. The DNA of the CDR3 is TGTGCCAGCACTCCGGGACTAGCCTCAAATGAGCAGTTCTTC.

The chain recombines TRBV10-3 with TRBJ2-1; no definite D call. The CDR3 contains 13 residues. V was cut by 4 bases and J by 4 bases, with 8 bases left in between. Germline lookup yields CDR1 ENHRY and CDR2 SYGVKD. CDR3 sequence reads: CAISVSLYNEQFF. CDR3 in DNA: TGTGCCATCAGTGTCAGTCTATACAATGAGCAGTTCTTC.

The gene calls are TRBV6-5 and TRBJ1-2; D gene ambiguous. Germline V gene lookup returns CDR1 MNHEY and CDR2 SVGAGI. Trimming pared 5 bases from V and 7 bases from J, leaving 11 bases between. This CDR3 contains 12 residues. This chain's CDR3 is CASSTGSAGYTF. The DNA of the CDR3 is TGTGCCAGCAGTACGGGTTCGGCTGGCTACACCTTC.

V usage is TRBV10-3 and J usage is TRBJ1-2; 8 bases align to TRBD1. CDR3 length equals 13 residues. The germline V gene has CDR1 ENHRY and CDR2 SYGVKD. Germline trimming cut 4 bases from V and 4 bases from J; bases unmatched to any gene: 2. The CDR3 DNA is TGTGCCATCAGTGGAGGACAGGGCTATGGCTACACCTTC. This codes for CAISGGQGYGYTF.

The CDR3 DNA is TGCAGCGTTTCACAGGGGTCCCACACCGGGGAGCTGTTTTTT. It translates to CSVSQGSHTGELFF. V is TRBV29-1 and J is TRBJ2-2; TRBD1 agrees at 7 bases. This CDR3 contains 14 residues. CDR1 and CDR2 (germline): SQVTM, ANQGSEA. V was pared by 5 bases and J by 3 bases, with 6 bases of the junction left unmatched.

The chain links TRBV6-5 to TRBJ2-7, with 8 bases aligning to TRBD1. Unmatched junction bases numbered 9, after V lost 6 bases and J lost 5 bases. CDR3 length: 14 amino acids. Germline loops: CDR1 MNHEY, CDR2 SVGAGI. CDR3 loop: CASRLPGQVNEQYF. CDR3 DNA sequence: TGTGCCAGCAGATTGCCGGGACAGGTTAACGAGCAGTACTTC.

About this clone itself: Other DNA sequences within the sample encode an identical CDR3. The rearrangement uses TRBV19 and TRBJ2-7; tentatively, D is TRBD1 or TRBD2 (5 bases each). Trimming removed 4 bases from V and 4 bases from J, with 11 bases in between. This CDR3 has 13 residues. Germline-derived CDR1 and CDR2 are LNHDA and SQIVND (reference sequence). Here the CDR3 DNA reads TGTGCCAGTAGTAGGGACGGATCGTACGAGCAGTACTTC. This gives the protein CASSRDGSYEQYF.

This clone was seen only a few times. CDR3 in DNA: TGTGCCAGCAGCTGGGGTGCGGCGGATACGCAGTATTTT. Its protein product is CASSWGAADTQYF. The chain recombines TRBV7-2 with TRBJ2-3; D is unresolved. The V end was cut by 4 bases, the J end by 6 bases, with 11 bases between. Germline V gene lookup returns CDR1 SGHTA and CDR2 FQGNSA. This CDR3 has 13 amino acids.

In its sample, this clone was seen a few times. The V gene is TRBV25-1, the J gene TRBJ1-3; D is possibly TRBD1 (6 bases). This CDR3 has 14 amino acids. V gave up 7 bases and J gave up 2 bases, with 12 bases separating them. The germline CDR1 and CDR2 sequences are MGHDK and SYGVNS. In nucleotides, the CDR3 is TGTGCCAGCACCCGAGGGGGGGCTGGAAACACCATATATTTT. This encodes CASTRGGAGNTIYF.

The rearrangement uses TRBV5-1 and TRBJ2-7; no definite D call. Trimming removed 1 base from V and 0 bases from J, with 8 bases in between. CDR3 size: 14 residues. Germline V gives CDR1 SGHRS, CDR2 YFSETQ. Here the CDR3 DNA reads TGCGCCAGCAGCTTGTCTGTCGGCTCCTACGAGCAGTACTTC. It translates to CASSLSVGSYEQYF.

The sample holds a few counts of this clone. This chain uses TRBV2 with TRBJ2-3; 12 bases map to TRBD2. The CDR3 contains 15 residues. Germline CDR1 SNHLY, CDR2 FYNNEI. After removal of 5 bases from V and 8 bases from J, the junction contained 8 bases not matched to a gene. CDR3 DNA sequence: TGTGCCAGCAGTCCCACTAGCGGGGGGCAGGGTACGCAGTATTTT. Amino acids: CASSPTSGGQGTQYF.

This clone came up a few times. This sample also contains other DNA sequences that code for the same CDR3. CDR3 bases: TGTGCCAGCGGGACAGGGTCGGCCTACGAGCAGTACTTC. Translating it yields CASGTGSAYEQYF. The chain combines TRBV6-1 with TRBJ2-7; 9 bases are shared with TRBD1. Germline CDR1 MNHNS, CDR2 SASEGT. CDR3 length: 13 amino acids. Trimming removed 8 bases from V and 2 bases from J; junction bases left unmatched: 4.

J is TRBJ2-5 and V is TRBV18; a weak D match, TRBD1 (5 bases). The CDR3 length is 13 residues. From germline, CDR1 is KGHSH and CDR2 LQKENI. V was clipped by 6 bases and J by 2 bases, with 10 bases between them. CDR3 region: CASSTGGQETQYF. The CDR3 nucleotides are TGTGCCAGCTCCACAGGTGGGCAAGAGACCCAGTACTTC.

The chain carries TRBV19 and TRBJ1-1; 7 positions agree with TRBD1. This CDR3 is 15 amino acids long. J lost 0 bases, V lost 4 bases, and 5 bases had no gene match. Germline CDR1 LNHDA, CDR2 SQIVND (reference sequence). The CDR3 bases are TGTGCCAGTAGTACGGGGGACAGATTGAACACTGAAGCTTTCTTT. It yields the protein CASSTGDRLNTEAFF.

Concerning this clone: The sample contains more than one DNA sequence encoding this CDR3. The rearrangement uses TRBV30 and TRBJ1-6; perhaps TRBD1 as D (5 bases). The CDR3 loop spans 13 amino acids. Germline-derived CDR1 and CDR2 are GTSNPN and SVGIG (reference sequence). V was clipped by 2 bases and J by 7 bases, with 9 bases between them. The CDR3 protein is CAWSRDLNSPLHF. Written as DNA, the CDR3 is TGTGCCTGGAGTCGGGACCTGAATTCACCCCTCCACTTT.

This clone was counted once. This chain links TRBV6-1 with TRBJ2-7; TRBD1 matches 7 bases. The CDR3 has 14 residues. Trimming removed 5 bases from V and 3 bases from J; junction bases left unmatched: 7. Germline CDR1 is MNHNS and CDR2 is SASEGT. CDR3 in DNA: TGTGCCAGCAGTAGACAGGGACGGAACTACGAGCAGTACTTC. As protein: CASSRQGRNYEQYF.

This clone has more than one count but fewer than ten. In DNA, the CDR3 is TGTGCCAGCAGAGCACCCGGACAGGGGGTGTACGAGCAGTACTTC. This translates into CASRAPGQGVYEQYF. This chain links TRBV7-2 with TRBJ2-7, with 10 bases lining up with TRBD1. V shed 6 bases, J shed 4 bases, and the junction held 9 bases outside the gene matches. Per the germline V gene, CDR1 is SGHTA and CDR2 is FQGNSA. This CDR3 is 15 amino acids long.

This clone was seen a few times. This sequence joins TRBV13 and TRBJ2-7; 9 bases fit TRBD1. The trim removed 5 bases at V and 9 bases at J, leaving 11 bases unmatched. CDR3 length: 14 residues. The germline V gene has CDR1 PRHDT and CDR2 FYEKMQ (reference sequence). The CDR3 loop is CASSNPGQGALQYF. In nucleotides, the CDR3 is TGTGCCAGCAGCAACCCGGGACAGGGCGCATTGCAGTACTTC.

The rearrangement links TRBV29-1 to TRBJ2-5; maybe TRBD1 (6 bases). Trimming removed 5 bases at V and 5 bases at J, with 9 bases between. The CDR3 length is 11 residues. From germline, CDR1 is SQVTM and CDR2 ANQGSEA. The CDR3 nucleotides read TGCAGCGTTTTTCAGGGGGAGACCCAGTACTTC. This encodes CSVFQGETQYF. The full variable domain, with the rest looked up from reference TRBV29-1 and TRBJ2-5, is SAVISQKPSRDICQRGTSLTIQCQVDSQVTMMFWYRQQPGQSLTLIATANQGSEATYESGFVIDKFPISRPNLTFSTLTVSNMSPEDSSIYLCSVFQGETQYFGPGTRLLVL.

The chain uses TRBV7-9 and TRBJ2-2; 8 bases line up with TRBD1. Per the germline V gene, CDR1 is SEHNR and CDR2 is FQNEAQ (reference sequence). Trimming at V came to 6 bases and at J to 4 bases, leaving 4 bases not matched to a gene. The CDR3 has 14 residues. The CDR3 loop reads CASSQTGATGELFF. Written as DNA, the CDR3 is TGTGCCAGCAGTCAGACAGGGGCCACCGGGGAGCTGTTTTTT.

This clone was seen a few times. This sequence joins TRBV18 and TRBJ2-3, with D maybe TRBD2 (5 bases). Deletions cut 7 bases from V and 5 bases from J, with 13 bases between. Germline CDR1 is KGHSH and CDR2 is LQKENI. This CDR3 contains 13 residues. The CDR3 sequence: CASLLGGGDTQYF. CDR3 coding DNA: TGTGCCAGCTTACTCGGAGGAGGAGATACGCAGTATTTT.

In this sample, this clone turned up a few times. The gene calls are TRBV30 and TRBJ2-1; D not resolved. From germline, CDR1 is GTSNPN and CDR2 SVGIG (reference sequence). The V gene lost 5 bases and the J gene lost 7 bases, with 24 bases spanning the gap. This CDR3 has 16 amino acids. The CDR3 DNA reads TGTGCCTGGGAAAGATGGAAGGGAATACGTCGGAATGAGCAGTTCTTC. Translation gives CAWERWKGIRRNEQFF.

The chain links TRBV7-7 to TRBJ2-5; D is possibly TRBD1 (5 bases). Trimming took off 5 bases at V and 0 bases at J, with 7 bases between the two ends. CDR3 length: 13 amino acids. Germline V lookup: CDR1 SSHAT, CDR2 FNYEAQ (reference sequence). Here the CDR3 DNA reads TGTGCCAGCAGCCCAGGGTACCAAGAGACCCAGTACTTC. Residues: CASSPGYQETQYF.

This clone showed up just a few times. The chain carries TRBV29-1 and TRBJ2-2; tentative D call: TRBD1 (5 bases). The CDR3 has 14 amino acids. V lost 4 bases to trimming and J lost 2 bases, with 11 bases between them. CDR1 SQVTM and CDR2 ANQGSEA come from the germline V gene. This chain's CDR3 is CSVVQERNTGELFF. In DNA form, the CDR3 reads TGCAGCGTTGTACAGGAAAGAAACACCGGGGAGCTGTTTTTT.

The chain uses TRBV7-2 and TRBJ1-5, with a weak D call TRBD1 (5 bases). Trimming removed 5 bases from V and 0 bases from J, with 11 bases in between. The germline V gene encodes CDR1 SGHTA and CDR2 FQGNSA. The CDR3 sequence is 15 residues long. CDR3 DNA sequence: TGTGCCAGCAGCCACGGGGGTTATAGCAATCAGCCCCAGCATTTT. It codes for CASSHGGYSNQPQHF.

This clone came up once. The chain has TRBV13 and TRBJ1-1, with TRBD1 matching 7 bases. J gave up 2 bases and V 5 bases, and 5 bases lay outside the gene matches. This CDR3 contains 14 residues. Germline CDR1 is PRHDT and CDR2 is FYEKMQ (reference sequence). The chain's CDR3 is CASSADRPNTEAFF. CDR3 nucleotides: TGTGCCAGCAGCGCGGACAGGCCCAACACTGAAGCTTTCTTT.